This T cell receptor beta chain was profiled in a study of T cells in Graves' hyperthyroidism and ophthalmopathy. What was amplified from RNA transcripts were TCR beta CDR3 regions. TCR CDR3 regions were first amplified by RT-PCR with HTBI primers. TCRdb passed the multiplex PCR reads through MiXCR, listing each CDR3 protein once. The sample yields approximately 610,000 distinct CDR3 sequences, about 15% seen once. Enrolled ophthalmopathy patients presented with a Clinical Activity Score of at least 3, a NOSPECS grade of at least 4, and disease duration under 3 months. This clonotype was counted many times. Its cognate antigen is unknown. The study, taken as a whole, reports: A model using 13 V-J features told ophthalmopathy apart from stable hyperthyroidism.

Germline CDR1 SGHVS, CDR2 FQNEAQ. This CDR3 has 14 amino acids. Trimming shortened V by 4 bases and J by 4 bases, and 13 bases separated the two germline ends. Sequencing was carried out using blood. This TCR was sampled from a woman aged 40 to 50 with Graves' ophthalmopathy. V usage is TRBV7-8 and J usage is TRBJ1-1; a weak D match, TRBD1 (5 bases). The CDR3 sequence: CASSSSGASTEAFF. In nucleotides, the CDR3 is TGTGCCAGCAGCTCCAGCGGGGCCAGCACTGAAGCTTTCTTT. The variable domain in full, completed from reference TRBV7-8 and TRBJ1-1, reads GAGVSQSPRYKVAKRGQDVALRCDPISGHVSLFWYQQALGQGPEFLTYFQNEAQLDKSGLPSDRFFAERPEGSVSTLKIQRTQQEDSAVYLCASSSSGASTEAFFGQGTRLTVV.